Given below is one T cell receptor beta chain in context. Profiled with immunoSEQ multiplex PCR; TCRdb holds only in-frame clones, not every one. Among about 300,000 clones, around nine tenths were seen once, and the ten largest hold less than 3.5%. This entry comes from a study of blood T cell repertoires in COVID-19. The source material was PBMCs or T cells enriched from blood (not recorded which). This clonotype was sampled from a woman aged 45 to 65 who had been exposed to COVID-19.

The CDR3 spells CAITKEIGNTIYF. For the CDR3, the DNA is TGTGCCATCACGAAGGAGATAGGAAACACCATATATTTT. This chain connects TRBV10-3 to TRBJ1-3; no definite D call. CDR1 and CDR2 from the germline V gene are ENHRY and SYGVKD. V lost 7 bases and J 4 bases, leaving 11 bases between the germline ends. The CDR3 extends over 13 amino acids.